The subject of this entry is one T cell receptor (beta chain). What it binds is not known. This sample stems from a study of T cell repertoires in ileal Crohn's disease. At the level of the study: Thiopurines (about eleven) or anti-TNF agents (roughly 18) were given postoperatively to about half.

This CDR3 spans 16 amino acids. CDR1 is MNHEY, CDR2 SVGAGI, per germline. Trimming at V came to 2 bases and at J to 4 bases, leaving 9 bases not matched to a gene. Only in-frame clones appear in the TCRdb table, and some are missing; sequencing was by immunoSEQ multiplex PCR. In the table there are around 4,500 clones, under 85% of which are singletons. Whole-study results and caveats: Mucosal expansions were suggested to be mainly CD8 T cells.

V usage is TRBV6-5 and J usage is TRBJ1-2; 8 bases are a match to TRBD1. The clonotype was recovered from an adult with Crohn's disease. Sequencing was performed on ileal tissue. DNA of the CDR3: TGTGCCAGCAGTTACGGGACAGGCCTGGAGGGCTATGGCTACACCTTC. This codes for CASSYGTGLEGYGYTF.